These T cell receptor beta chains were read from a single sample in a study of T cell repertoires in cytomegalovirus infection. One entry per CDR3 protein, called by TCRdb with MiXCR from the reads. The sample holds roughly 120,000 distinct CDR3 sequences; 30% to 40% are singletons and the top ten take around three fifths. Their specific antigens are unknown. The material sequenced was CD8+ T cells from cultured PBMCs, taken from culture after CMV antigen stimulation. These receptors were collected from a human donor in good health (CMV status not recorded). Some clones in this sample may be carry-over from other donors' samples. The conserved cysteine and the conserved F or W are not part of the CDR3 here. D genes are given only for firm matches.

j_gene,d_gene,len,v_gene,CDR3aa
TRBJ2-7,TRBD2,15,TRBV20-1,SASSPSGGRSSYEQY
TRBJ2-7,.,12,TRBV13,ASSRGATTYEQY
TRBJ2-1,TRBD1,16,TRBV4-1,ASSQGRLGQGFFNEQF
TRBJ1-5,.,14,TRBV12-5,ASGLVRSGRNQPQH
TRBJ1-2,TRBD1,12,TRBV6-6,ASSDWDRGKVYT
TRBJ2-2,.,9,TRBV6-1,ASFWTGELF
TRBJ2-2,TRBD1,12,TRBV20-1,SARWDRGTGELF
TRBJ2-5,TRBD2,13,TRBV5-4,ASSFPAGPEETQY
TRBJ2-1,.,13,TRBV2,ASNPGDSSYNEQF
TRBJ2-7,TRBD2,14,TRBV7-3,ASSLRPSGGAYEQY
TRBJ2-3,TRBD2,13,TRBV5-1,ARSLRGGFTDTQY
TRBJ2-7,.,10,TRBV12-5,ASGLRSYEQY
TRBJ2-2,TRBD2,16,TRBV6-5,ASSSRTSGGLRGGELF
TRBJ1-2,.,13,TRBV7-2,ASSLYVGDRDGYT
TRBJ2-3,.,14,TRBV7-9,ASSLFRGTSTDTQY
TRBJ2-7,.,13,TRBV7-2,ASSFQGLDSYEQY
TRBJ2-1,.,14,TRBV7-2,ASSLWAGASYNEQF
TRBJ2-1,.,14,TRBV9,ASSVGSQGRYNEQF
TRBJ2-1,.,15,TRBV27,ASSLLGGWRPVGEQF
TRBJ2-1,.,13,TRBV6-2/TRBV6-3,ASSYEGNSYNEQF
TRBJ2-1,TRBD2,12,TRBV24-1,ATSTSGGAPEQF
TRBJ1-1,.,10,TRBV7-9,ASYGVNTEAF
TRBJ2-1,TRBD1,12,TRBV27,ASMPGTGIHEQF
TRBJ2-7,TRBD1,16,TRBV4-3,ASSQTLPDRGPSYEQY
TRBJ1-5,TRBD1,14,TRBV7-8,ASSLNTDRGHQPQH
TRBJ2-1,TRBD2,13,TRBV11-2,ASSLGYSGGNEQF
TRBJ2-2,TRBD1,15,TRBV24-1,ATSGLRQGSNTGELF
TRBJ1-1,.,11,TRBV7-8,ASSLNVGTEAF
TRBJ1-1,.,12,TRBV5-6,ASSLVRVGTEAF
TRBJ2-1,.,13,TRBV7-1,ATLESGGLYNEQF
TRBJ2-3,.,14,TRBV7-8,ASSWGGQASTDTQY
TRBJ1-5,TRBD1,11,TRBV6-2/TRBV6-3,ASSRGQDQPQH